One sample yielded the 4 T cell receptor beta chains listed below, sequenced in a study of blood T cells in healthy people across ages. For the second PCR, which ran for 7 to 11 cycles, a sample-barcoded 5' primer and a J-beta primer mix were used. TCRdb processed the 5' RACE reads anew with MiXCR; each CDR3 protein has one entry. The table shows some 1.7 million distinct CDR3 sequences, with under 30% occurring only once. Sample: blood. The receptor set was obtained from a woman in her twenties or thirties in good health.

This clonotype was counted a few times. This rearrangement joins TRBV24-1 to TRBJ1-2; D not certain. The length of the CDR3 is 13 residues. The germline V and J ends were trimmed by 7 bases and 7 bases, with 15 bases remaining between them. Per the germline V gene, CDR1 is KGHDR and CDR2 is SFDVKD. CDR3 amino acids: CATRDPRSLGYTF. In nucleotides, the CDR3 is TGTGCCACCAGGGACCCTCGTAGTCTTGGCTACACCTTC.

At least ten counts were recorded for this clonotype. This chain joins TRBV5-1 and TRBJ2-5, with TRBD1 as a possible D gene (6 bases). CDR1 and CDR2 from the germline V gene are SGHRS and YFSETQ. This CDR3 spans 13 amino acids. The V end was cut by 4 bases, the J end by 3 bases, with 10 bases between. The CDR3 here is CASSGQTEETQYF. In DNA, the CDR3 is TGCGCCAGCAGCGGACAGACGGAAGAGACCCAGTACTTC.

The J gene is TRBJ2-4, the V gene TRBV6-2 or TRBV6-3; D is undetermined. This CDR3 spans 15 amino acids. The germline V gene encodes CDR1 MNHEY and CDR2 SVGEGT. Trimming took off 6 bases at V and 0 bases at J, with 12 bases between the two ends. The CDR3 DNA reads as TGTGCCAGCAGCGCCTTGGTCCTAGCCAAAAACATTCAGTACTTC. Protein sequence: CASSALVLAKNIQYF.

This clonotype has a count of ten or more. DNA for the CDR3: TGCAGCGTTGAAGGGACAGGACTTTACGAGCAGTACTTC. It yields the protein CSVEGTGLYEQYF. The chain links TRBV29-1 to TRBJ2-7; 7 nucleotides match TRBD1. Germline lookup yields CDR1 SQVTM and CDR2 ANQGSEA. Trimming at V came to 1 base and at J to 4 bases, leaving 4 bases not matched to a gene. CDR3 size: 13 residues.